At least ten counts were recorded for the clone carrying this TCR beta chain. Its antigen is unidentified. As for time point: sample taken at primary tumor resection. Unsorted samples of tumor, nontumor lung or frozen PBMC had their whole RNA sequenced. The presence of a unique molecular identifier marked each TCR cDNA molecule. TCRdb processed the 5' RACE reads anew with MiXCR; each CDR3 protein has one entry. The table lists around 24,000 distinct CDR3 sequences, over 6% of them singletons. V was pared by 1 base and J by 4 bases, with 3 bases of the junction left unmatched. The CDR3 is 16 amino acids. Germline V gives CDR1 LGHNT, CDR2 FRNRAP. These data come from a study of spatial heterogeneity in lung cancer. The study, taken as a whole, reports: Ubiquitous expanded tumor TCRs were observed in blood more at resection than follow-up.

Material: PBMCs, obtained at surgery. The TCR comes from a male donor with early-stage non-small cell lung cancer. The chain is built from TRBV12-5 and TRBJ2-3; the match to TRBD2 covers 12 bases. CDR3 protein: CASGLGLAGVPDTQYF. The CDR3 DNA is TGTGCTAGTGGTTTGGGACTAGCGGGAGTACCAGATACGCAGTATTTT. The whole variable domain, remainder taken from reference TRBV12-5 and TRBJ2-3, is DARVTQTPRHKVTEMGQEVTMRCQPILGHNTVFWYRQTMMQGLELLAYFRNRAPLDDSGMPKDRFSAEMPDATLATLKIQPSEPRDSAVYFCASGLGLAGVPDTQYFGPGTRLTVL.